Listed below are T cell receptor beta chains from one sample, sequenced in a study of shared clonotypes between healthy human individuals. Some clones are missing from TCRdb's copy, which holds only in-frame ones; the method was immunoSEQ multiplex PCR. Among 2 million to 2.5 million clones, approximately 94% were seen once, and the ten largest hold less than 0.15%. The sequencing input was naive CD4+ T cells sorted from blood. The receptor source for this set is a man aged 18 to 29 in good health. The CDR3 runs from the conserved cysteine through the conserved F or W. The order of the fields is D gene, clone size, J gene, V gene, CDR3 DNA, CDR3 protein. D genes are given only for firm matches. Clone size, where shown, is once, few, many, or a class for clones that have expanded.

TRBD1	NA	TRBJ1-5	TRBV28	TGTGCCAGCAGTTTATTCCGGACAGGGATCAATCAGCCCCAGCATTTT	CASSLFRTGINQPQHF
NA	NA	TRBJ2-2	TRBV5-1	TGCGCCAGCAGCTTGGCCGGGACGGGGACCGGGGAGCTGTTTTTT	CASSLAGTGTGELFF
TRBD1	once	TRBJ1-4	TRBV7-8	TGTGCCAGCAGGAGGGACAGTTCAACTAATGAAAAACTGTTTTTT	CASRRDSSTNEKLFF
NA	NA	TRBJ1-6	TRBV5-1	TGCGCCAGCAGAGAAGGACAGTTACCCTCCTATAATTCACCCCTCCACTTT	CASREGQLPSYNSPLHF
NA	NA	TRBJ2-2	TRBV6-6	TGTGCCAGCAGGAAGGACAGCTCGCCCGGGGAGCTGTTTTTT	CASRKDSSPGELFF
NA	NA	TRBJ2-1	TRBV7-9	TGTGCCAGCAGCTTATGGCAGGTGAATGAGCAGTTCTTC	CASSLWQVNEQFF
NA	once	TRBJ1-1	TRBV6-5	TGTGCCAGCAGTTCAAGTCTGAACACTGAAGCTTTCTTT	CASSSSLNTEAFF
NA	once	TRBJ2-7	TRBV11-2	TGTGCCAGCAGTCTTTTACAGTACGAGCAGTACTTC	CASSLLQYEQYF
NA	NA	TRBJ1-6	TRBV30	TGTGCCTGGACCAAAATACAATCCTCCTATAATTCACCCCTCCACTTT	CAWTKIQSSYNSPLHF
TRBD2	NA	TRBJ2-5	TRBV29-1	TGCAGCGTTGCTAGCGGGAGGCTACAAGAGACCCAGTACTTC	CSVASGRLQETQYF
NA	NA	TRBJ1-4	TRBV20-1	TGCAGTGCTACTAATGAAAAACTGTTTTTT	CSATNEKLFF